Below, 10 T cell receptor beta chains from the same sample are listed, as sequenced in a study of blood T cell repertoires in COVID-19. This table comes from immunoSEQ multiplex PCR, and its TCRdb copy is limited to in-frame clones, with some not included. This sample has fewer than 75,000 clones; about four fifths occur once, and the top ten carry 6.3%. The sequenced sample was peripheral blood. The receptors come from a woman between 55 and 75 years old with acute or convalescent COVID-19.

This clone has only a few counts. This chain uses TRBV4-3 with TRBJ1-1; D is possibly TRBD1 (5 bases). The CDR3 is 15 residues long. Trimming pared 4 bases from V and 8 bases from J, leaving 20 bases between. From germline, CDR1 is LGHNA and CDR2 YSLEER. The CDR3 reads CASSRSPLTGLEAFF. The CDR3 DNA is TGCGCCAGCAGCCGATCCCCGCTGACGGGACTGGAAGCTTTCTTT.

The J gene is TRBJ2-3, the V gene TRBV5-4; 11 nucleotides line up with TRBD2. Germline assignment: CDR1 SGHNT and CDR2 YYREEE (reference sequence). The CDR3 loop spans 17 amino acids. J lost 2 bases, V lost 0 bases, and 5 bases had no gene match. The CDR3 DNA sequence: TGTGCCAGCAGCTTGGGGGCTAGCGGGGGGTACACAGATACGCAGTATTTT. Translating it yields CASSLGASGGYTDTQYF.

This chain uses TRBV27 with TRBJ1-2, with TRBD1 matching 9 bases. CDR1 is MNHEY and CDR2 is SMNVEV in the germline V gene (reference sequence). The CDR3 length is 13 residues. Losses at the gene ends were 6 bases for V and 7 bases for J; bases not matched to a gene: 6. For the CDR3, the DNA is TGTGCCAGCAGGCTACAGGGGGCGCGTGGCTACACCTTC. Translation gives CASRLQGARGYTF.

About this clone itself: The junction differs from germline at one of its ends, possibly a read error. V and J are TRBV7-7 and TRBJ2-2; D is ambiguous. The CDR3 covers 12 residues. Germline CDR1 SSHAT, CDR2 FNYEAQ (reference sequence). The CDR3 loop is CASSSPFGELFF. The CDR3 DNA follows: TGTGCTAGCAGCTCTCCGTTCGGGGAGCTGTTTTTT.

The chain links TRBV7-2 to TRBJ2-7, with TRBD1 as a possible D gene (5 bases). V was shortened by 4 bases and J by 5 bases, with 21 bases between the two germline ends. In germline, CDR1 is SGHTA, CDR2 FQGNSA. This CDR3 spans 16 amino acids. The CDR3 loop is CASSSQMGQGVHEQYF. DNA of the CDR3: TGTGCCAGCAGCTCTCAGATGGGGCAGGGCGTCCACGAGCAGTACTTC.

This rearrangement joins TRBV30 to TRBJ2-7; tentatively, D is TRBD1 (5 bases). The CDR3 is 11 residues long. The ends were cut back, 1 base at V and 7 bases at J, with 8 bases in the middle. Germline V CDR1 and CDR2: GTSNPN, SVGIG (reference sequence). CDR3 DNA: TGTGCCTGGAGTGGCAGGGAAGAGCAGTACTTC. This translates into CAWSGREEQYF.

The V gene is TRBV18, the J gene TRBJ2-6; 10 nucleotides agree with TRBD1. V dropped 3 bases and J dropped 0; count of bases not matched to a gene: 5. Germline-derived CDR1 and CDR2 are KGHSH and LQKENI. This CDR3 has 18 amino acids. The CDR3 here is CASSPRTGGGSGANVLTF. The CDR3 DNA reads TGTGCCAGCTCACCTCGGACAGGGGGAGGCTCTGGGGCCAACGTCCTGACTTTC. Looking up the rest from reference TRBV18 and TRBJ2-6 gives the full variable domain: NAGVMQNPRHLVRRRGQEARLRCSPMKGHSHVYWYRQLPEEGLKFMVYLQKENIIDESGMPKERFSAEFPKEGPSILRIQQVVRGDSAAYFCASSPRTGGGSGANVLTFGAGSRLTVL.

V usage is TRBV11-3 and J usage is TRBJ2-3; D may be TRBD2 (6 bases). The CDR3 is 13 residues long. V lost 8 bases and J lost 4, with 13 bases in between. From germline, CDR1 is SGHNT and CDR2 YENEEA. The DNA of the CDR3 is TGTGCCAGCGGTTCGGGGGTAGCAGATACGCAGTATTTT. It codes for CASGSGVADTQYF. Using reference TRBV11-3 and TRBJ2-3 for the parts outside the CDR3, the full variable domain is EAGVVQSPRYKIIEKKQPVAFWCNPISGHNTLYWYLQNLGQGPELLIRYENEEAVDDSQLPKDRFSAERLKGVDSTLKIQPAELGDSAVYLCASGSGVADTQYFGPGTRLTVL.

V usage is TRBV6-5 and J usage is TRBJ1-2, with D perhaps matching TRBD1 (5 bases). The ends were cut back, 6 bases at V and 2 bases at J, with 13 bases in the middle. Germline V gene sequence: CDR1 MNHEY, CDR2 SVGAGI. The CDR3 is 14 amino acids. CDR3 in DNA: TGTGCCAGCAGGCAGACAGAACCGAACTATGGCTACACCTTC. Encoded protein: CASRQTEPNYGYTF.

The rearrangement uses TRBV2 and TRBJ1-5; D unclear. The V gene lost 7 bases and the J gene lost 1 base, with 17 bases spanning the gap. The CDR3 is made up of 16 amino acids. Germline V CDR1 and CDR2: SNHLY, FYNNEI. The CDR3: CASKMRDPGSNQPQHF. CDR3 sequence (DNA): TGTGCCAGCAAGATGAGGGATCCGGGGAGCAATCAGCCCCAGCATTTT.